The 16 T cell receptor beta chains below were found in one sample sequenced in a study of blood T cells in healthy people across ages. A second PCR of roughly 7 to 11 cycles used a sample-barcoded 5' primer and a J-beta primer mix. TCRdb re-analysed the 5' RACE reads in MiXCR, keeping a single row per CDR3 protein. Of some 700,000 distinct CDR3 sequences detected, roughly 47% appear once; the ten largest clones hold 20% to 25%. Sequenced: blood. These receptors all come from a woman aged 55 to 70 in good health.

This clonotype was detected a few times. This chain joins TRBV27 and TRBJ1-5; the D gene is possibly TRBD1 (6 bases). The CDR3 totals 14 residues. The germline V and J ends were trimmed by 3 bases and 6 bases, with 12 bases remaining between them. Germline V lookup: CDR1 MNHEY, CDR2 SMNVEV (reference sequence). The CDR3 nucleotides are TGTGCCAGCAGTTTTTGGGGGGCTGGTCAGCCCCAGCATTTT. Translated, it gives CASSFWGAGQPQHF.

This clonotype was observed many times. V gene TRBV9 combines with J gene TRBJ2-3; 8 nucleotides agree with TRBD2. With 3 bases clipped from V and 2 bases from J, the junction kept 14 bases outside the gene matches. Germline V gene data show CDR1 as SGDLS and CDR2 as YYNGEE. CDR3 length equals 18 residues. The CDR3 sequence is CASSAELTSGKLTDTQYF. The CDR3 coding sequence is TGTGCCAGCAGCGCGGAACTTACTAGCGGAAAACTCACAGATACGCAGTATTTT.

This chain uses TRBV6-5 with TRBJ2-5; the match to TRBD2 covers 7 bases. V was clipped by 0 bases and J by 5 bases; unmatched bases: 12. The germline gives CDR1 MNHEY, CDR2 SVGAGI. The CDR3 consists of 17 residues. The CDR3 is CASSYSIAGGRRETQYF. The DNA for the CDR3 is TGTGCCAGCAGTTACTCGATAGCTGGCGGGAGACGCGAGACCCAGTACTTC.

About this clonotype: The junction does not match germline at one end; this may be a read error. The chain has TRBV5-1 and TRBJ2-2; 11 bases line up with TRBD2. The CDR3 runs to 17 residues. The V gene's germline CDR1 is SGHRS and CDR2 YFSETQ. The CDR3 is CTSSGVTSGKNTGELFF. CDR3 DNA: TGCACCAGCAGCGGTGTGACTAGCGGGAAGAACACCGGGGAGCTGTTTTTT. Complete variable domain (other parts from reference TRBV5-1 and TRBJ2-2): KAGVTQTPRYLIKTRGQQVTLSCSPISGHRSVSWYQQTPGQGLQFLFEYFSETQRNKGNFPGRFSGRQFSNSRSEMNVSTLELGDSALYLCTSSGVTSGKNTGELFFGEGSRLTVL.

Only a few counts were recorded for this clonotype. J is TRBJ2-3 and V is TRBV6-6; tentatively, D is TRBD1 or TRBD2 (5 bases each). Trimming removed 2 bases at V and 5 bases at J, with 11 bases between. This CDR3 contains 14 residues. Germline CDR1 and CDR2: MNHNY and SVGAGI (reference sequence). CDR3 DNA: TGTGCCAGCAGTTACAGGGACGGTTTAGATACGCAGTATTTT. It encodes CASSYRDGLDTQYF.

In this sample, this clonotype turned up a few times. The rearrangement joins TRBV7-9 to TRBJ1-2, with 7 bases aligning to TRBD1. The V gene end was trimmed by 4 bases and the J gene end by 5 bases; junction bases not matched to a gene: 10. In germline, CDR1 is SEHNR, CDR2 FQNEAQ (reference sequence). This CDR3 comprises 15 residues. This CDR3 reads CASSSPGQTSYGYTF. The CDR3 DNA sequence: TGTGCCAGCAGCTCACCGGGACAGACTTCATATGGCTACACCTTC. Looking up the rest from reference TRBV7-9 and TRBJ1-2 gives the full variable domain: DTGVSQNPRHKITKRGQNVTFRCDPISEHNRLYWYRQTLGQGPEFLTYFQNEAQLEKSRLLSDRFSAERPKGSFSTLEIQRTEQGDSAMYLCASSSPGQTSYGYTFGSGTRLTVV.

This clonotype was counted between two and nine times. The chain couples TRBV7-2 to TRBJ1-4; 9 bases line up with TRBD1. Trimming removed 5 bases from V and 7 bases from J; junction bases left unmatched: 8. The CDR3 is made up of 15 amino acids. The germline CDR1 and CDR2 sequences are SGHTA and FQGNSA. The CDR3 DNA reads TGTGCCAGCAGCCCCCAGACAGGGGGAGGTGAAAAACTGTTTTTT. This translates into CASSPQTGGGEKLFF.

This clonotype was picked up many times. The chain couples TRBV9 to TRBJ2-1; the D is unclear. This CDR3 is 12 amino acids long. CDR1 and CDR2 from the germline V gene are SGDLS and YYNGEE. The V gene lost 0 bases and the J gene lost 10 bases, with 8 bases spanning the gap. The CDR3 sequence: CASSVVSGEQFF. In DNA form, the CDR3 reads TGTGCCAGCAGCGTAGTGTCAGGCGAGCAGTTCTTC.

This clonotype was counted between two and nine times. The chain couples TRBV10-1 to TRBJ2-1; 10 bases are shared with TRBD2. Trimming removed 2 bases from V and 7 bases from J; junction bases left unmatched: 5. The CDR3 spans 15 residues. The germline CDR1 and CDR2 sequences are WNHNN and SYGVQD (reference sequence). The CDR3: CASSEQRGGVNEQFF. CDR3 sequence (DNA): TGCGCCAGCAGTGAGCAGCGGGGGGGGGTGAATGAGCAGTTCTTC.

This clonotype was counted a few times. This chain uses TRBV7-2 with TRBJ2-6; TRBD2 agrees at 14 bases. Losses at the gene ends were 0 bases for V and 4 bases for J; bases not matched to a gene: 8. Germline CDR1 and CDR2: SGHTA and FQGNSA. This CDR3 spans 20 amino acids. For the CDR3, the DNA is TGTGCCAGCAGCTTAGCGCCGGGACTAGCGGGAGTATCAGGGGCCAACGTCCTGACTTTC. Amino acids: CASSLAPGLAGVSGANVLTF. Based on the CDR3 plus reference TRBV7-2 and TRBJ2-6, the full variable domain is GAGVSQSPSNKVTEKGKDVELRCDPISGHTALYWYRQSLGQGLEFLIYFQGNSAPDKSGLPSDRFSAERTGGSVSTLTIQRTQQEDSAVYLCASSLAPGLAGVSGANVLTFGAGSRLTVL.

Note on this clonotype: A much larger clone differs by one base, so this may be a read error. J is TRBJ2-7 and V is TRBV4-3; D uncertain. Per the germline V gene, CDR1 is LGHNA and CDR2 is YSLEER. The length of the CDR3 is 15 residues. Deletions cut 0 bases from V and 7 bases from J, with 16 bases between. This CDR3 is CASSQDRSARYEQYF. The CDR3 DNA follows: TGCGCCAGCAGCCAAGATCGGTCGGCGCGGTATGAGCAGTACTTC.

This clonotype was observed a few times. CDR3 region: CASRPPARGYGYTF. The CDR3, as DNA: TGTGCCAGCAGGCCCCCCGCCAGGGGCTATGGCTACACCTTC. The chain employs TRBV28 and TRBJ1-2, with D tentatively TRBD1 (6 bases). Trimming removed 6 bases from V and 4 bases from J, with 15 bases in between. This CDR3 contains 14 residues. The germline gives CDR1 MDHEN, CDR2 SYDVKM.

The genes are TRBV7-2 and TRBJ2-7, with 7 bases lining up with TRBD2. The length of the CDR3 is 15 residues. The junction had 6 bases not matched to a gene; V was cut back by 2 bases and J by 2 bases. The germline CDR1 and CDR2 sequences are SGHTA and FQGNSA. CDR3 sequence (DNA): TGTGCCAGCAGCTTATCAAGCGGGGCTCCCTACGAGCAGTACTTC. It codes for CASSLSSGAPYEQYF.

The chain joins TRBV10-3 to TRBJ2-1; D is perhaps TRBD2 (5 bases). The V and J ends lost 10 bases and 5 bases respectively, with 24 bases between them. This CDR3 contains 16 residues. CDR1 and CDR2 from the germline V gene are ENHRY and SYGVKD. The CDR3 DNA sequence: TGTGCCACGCAGTCAATTCGAGGGCCAAACCACAATGAGCAGTTCTTC. Amino acid sequence: CATQSIRGPNHNEQFF.

This clonotype has just a few counts. The chain uses TRBV5-1 and TRBJ2-5; either TRBD1 or TRBD2 may fit D (6 bases each). V lost 2 bases and J 11 bases, leaving 16 bases between the germline ends. The CDR3 runs to 13 residues. Per germline, CDR1 SGHRS and CDR2 YFSETQ. CDR3 coding DNA: TGCGCCAGCAGCTTCCAGACAGGAGGGGAGCAGTACTTC. Translating it yields CASSFQTGGEQYF.

In this sample, this clonotype turned up a few times. V usage is TRBV5-1 and J usage is TRBJ2-3; 8 nucleotides agree with TRBD1. Germline V gene sequence: CDR1 SGHRS, CDR2 YFSETQ. Trimming cost V 3 bases and J 2 bases; bases outside gene matches: 5. The CDR3 spans 15 residues. CDR3: CASSWGQENTDTQYF. CDR3 nucleotides: TGCGCCAGCAGCTGGGGACAGGAGAACACAGATACGCAGTATTTT.